Each of the 20 T cell receptor beta chains below was sequenced from the same sample in a study of CD8 T cells in ankylosing spondylitis. Study-wide findings and caveats: A TCR beta motif of about 8 highly homologous variants appeared characteristic of ankylosing spondylitis blood.

TCRdb passed the 5' RACE reads through MiXCR, listing each CDR3 protein once. In the table there are 390,000 or so distinct CDR3 sequences, around 24% of which are singletons. These receptors are not linked to any known antigen. The source material was blood, either unsorted or a sorted T cell fraction (not recorded which). The receptors shown here come from a male donor with ankylosing spondylitis.

This clonotype was found a few times. The rearrangement links TRBV24-1 to TRBJ1-2; 9 nucleotides agree with TRBD1. Germline CDR1 reads KGHDR; CDR2 reads SFDVKD. After removal of 5 bases from V and 4 bases from J, the junction contained 4 bases not matched to a gene. The CDR3 is 14 residues long. The CDR3 here is CATSGQDRGYGYTF. The CDR3 DNA reads TGTGCCACCAGTGGACAGGACAGGGGCTATGGCTACACCTTC.

This chain joins TRBV5-1 and TRBJ2-1; 8 nucleotides line up with TRBD2. Germline V gene data show CDR1 as SGHRS and CDR2 as YFSETQ. There are 15 residues in the CDR3. The J segment lost 5 bases and the V segment lost 1 base, leaving 5 bases of the junction unmatched. This CDR3 reads CASSLRLAPDNEQFF. CDR3 nucleotide sequence: TGCGCCAGCAGCTTGCGACTAGCGCCGGACAATGAGCAGTTCTTC.

This chain links TRBV9 with TRBJ1-2; TRBD1 might be the D (5 bases). The CDR3 is made up of 17 amino acids. The germline V gene encodes CDR1 SGDLS and CDR2 YYNGEE. The germline V and J ends were trimmed by 4 bases and 2 bases, with 21 bases remaining between them. CDR3 region: CASSPRQGEGLNYGYTF. CDR3 in DNA: TGTGCCAGCAGCCCAAGGCAGGGAGAGGGGTTAAACTATGGCTACACCTTC.

This rearrangement joins TRBV28 to TRBJ2-3; 11 bases agree with TRBD1. Trimming cost V 6 bases and J 4 bases; bases outside gene matches: 9. The CDR3 has 16 amino acids. Germline assignment: CDR1 MDHEN and CDR2 SYDVKM. CDR3 bases: TGTGCCAGCAGAGGACAGGGGGCATTTTGGTCAGATACGCAGTATTTT. Translated, it gives CASRGQGAFWSDTQYF.

In this sample, this clonotype turned up a few times. The chain is built from TRBV11-2 and TRBJ2-3, with 9 bases fitting TRBD2. CDR1 SGHAT and CDR2 FQNNGV come from the germline V gene. V dropped 1 base and J dropped 5; count of bases not matched to a gene: 13. The CDR3 length is 18 residues. CDR3 residues: CASSLGGRLAGTKDTQYF. CDR3 DNA: TGTGCCAGCAGCTTAGGGGGCCGGCTAGCGGGAACTAAAGATACGCAGTATTTT. The full variable domain, rest sourced from reference TRBV11-2 and TRBJ2-3, is EAGVAQSPRYKIIEKRQSVAFWCNPISGHATLYWYQQILGQGPKLLIQFQNNGVVDDSQLPKDRFSAERLKGVDSTLKIQPAKLEDSAVYLCASSLGGRLAGTKDTQYFGPGTRLTVL.

The sample holds many counts of this clonotype. The chain carries TRBV5-5 and TRBJ2-5, with 13 nucleotides matching TRBD2. Germline CDR1 is SGHKS and CDR2 is YYEKEE (reference sequence). V shed 4 bases and J 3 bases; nucleotides not matched to a gene: 3. This CDR3 comprises 15 residues. The CDR3 spells CASSRGLAGEETQYF. CDR3 bases: TGTGCCAGCAGCCGCGGACTAGCGGGAGAAGAGACCCAGTACTTC.

V is TRBV20-1 and J is TRBJ1-5; TRBD1 might be the D (5 bases). Germline V gives CDR1 DFQATT, CDR2 SNEGSKA (reference sequence). The CDR3 is 15 amino acids. The ends were cut back, 0 bases at V and 6 bases at J, with 15 bases in the middle. CDR3 DNA: TGCAGTGCTAGAGATGGAAGCAGGGCCGGTCAGCCCCAGCATTTT. Encoded protein: CSARDGSRAGQPQHF.

This clonotype was seen more than once but under ten times. This rearrangement joins TRBV19 to TRBJ1-6; 9 bases match TRBD1. The germline V gene has CDR1 LNHDA and CDR2 SQIVND (reference sequence). The CDR3 runs to 16 residues. The junction had 9 bases not matched to a gene; V was cut back by 4 bases and J by 8 bases. The CDR3, as DNA: TGTGCCAGTAGTAAACGACAGGGGGTTGCTGATTCACCCCTCCACTTT. This gives the protein CASSKRQGVADSPLHF.

The rearrangement joins TRBV7-9 to TRBJ2-7, with D perhaps TRBD2 (5 bases). The length of the CDR3 is 16 residues. The V gene lost 4 bases and the J gene lost 0 bases, with 16 bases spanning the gap. From germline, CDR1 is SEHNR and CDR2 FQNEAQ (reference sequence). The CDR3 nucleotides are TGTGCCAGCAGCTCGGACTCCTTTAAAGCCTCCTACGAGCAGTACTTC. Amino acids: CASSSDSFKASYEQYF.

This clonotype showed up just a few times. This chain joins TRBV6-4 and TRBJ1-5; D gene uncertain. Germline values: CDR1 MRHNA, CDR2 SNTAGT. The CDR3 totals 14 residues. The ends were cut back, 7 bases at V and 3 bases at J, with 13 bases in the middle. CDR3 nucleotide sequence: TGTGCCAGCACCCTAGGTTGGGACAATCAGCCCCAGCATTTT. It codes for CASTLGWDNQPQHF.

V is TRBV12-3 or TRBV12-4 and J is TRBJ2-7, with TRBD1 as a possible D gene (5 bases). The CDR3 loop spans 14 amino acids. Trimming cost V 3 bases and J 3 bases, with 12 bases left between them. This CDR3 is CASSFMQGYYEQYF. DNA of the CDR3: TGTGCCAGCAGTTTTATGCAGGGTTACTACGAGCAGTACTTC.

This clonotype was seen at least ten times. The rearrangement links TRBV7-9 to TRBJ2-1; perhaps TRBD1 as D (5 bases). V lost 1 base to trimming and J lost 8 bases, with 18 bases between them. In germline, CDR1 is SEHNR, CDR2 FQNEAQ (reference sequence). The CDR3 is 16 residues long. Here the CDR3 DNA reads TGTGCCAGCAGCTTAGGAGGCCTACAGGCATCCCATGAGCAGTTCTTC. Translated, it gives CASSLGGLQASHEQFF.

This chain connects TRBV4-3 to TRBJ2-3; 7 bases agree with TRBD1. In germline, CDR1 is LGHNA, CDR2 YSLEER. V lost 8 bases to trimming and J lost 6 bases; unmatched junction nucleotides: 5. This CDR3 region has 12 residues. The DNA of the CDR3 is TGCGCCAGCGGAAGGGGGCACGATACGCAGTATTTT. Translated, it gives CASGRGHDTQYF.

This clonotype was detected a few times. The chain recombines TRBV20-1 with TRBJ2-1; D remains ambiguous. The CDR3 has 13 amino acids. CDR1 is DFQATT, CDR2 SNEGSKA, per germline (reference sequence). Trimming took off 3 bases at V and 6 bases at J, with 12 bases between the two ends. The CDR3 nucleotides read TGCAGTGCTAGCGGACCTCCGGGCAATGAGCAGTTCTTC. Encoded protein: CSASGPPGNEQFF.

The chain has TRBV27 and TRBJ1-1; 7 nucleotides agree with TRBD1. With V trimmed by 5 bases and J by 1 base, 4 bases remained unmatched. The germline gives CDR1 MNHEY, CDR2 SMNVEV (reference sequence). This CDR3 spans 14 amino acids. In DNA form, the CDR3 reads TGTGCCAGCAGTCCGGGACAGTGGAACACTGAAGCTTTCTTT. Amino acids: CASSPGQWNTEAFF.

This clonotype was counted ten times or more. The rearrangement uses TRBV6-2 or TRBV6-3 and TRBJ1-2; D remains ambiguous. There are 13 residues in the CDR3. The V end lost 0 bases, the J end lost 5 bases, and 7 bases lay between the germline ends. CDR1 and CDR2 (germline): MNHEY, SVGEGT. CDR3 bases: TGTGCCAGCAGTTACTCGGAATTGTATGGCTACACCTTC. Translated, it gives CASSYSELYGYTF.

The gene calls are TRBV5-1 and TRBJ1-3; a weak D match, TRBD1 (6 bases). The V end lost 0 bases, the J end lost 0 bases, and 10 bases lay between the germline ends. This CDR3 spans 16 amino acids. Germline V gene sequence: CDR1 SGHRS, CDR2 YFSETQ. CDR3 bases: TGCGCCAGCAGCTTGGGGGGACACAACTCTGGAAACACCATATATTTT. Protein sequence: CASSLGGHNSGNTIYF.

This clonotype was observed a handful of times. The rearrangement uses TRBV7-3 and TRBJ2-1, with D possibly matching TRBD2 (6 bases). The germline V and J ends were trimmed by 1 base and 5 bases, with 18 bases remaining between them. Germline CDR1 SGHTA, CDR2 FQGTGA. The length of the CDR3 is 17 residues. The CDR3 sequence: CASSLRRSGRRDNEQFF. CDR3 nucleotide sequence: TGTGCCAGCAGCTTAAGACGTTCCGGGAGACGAGACAATGAGCAGTTCTTC.

The chain joins TRBV5-1 to TRBJ2-5; D perhaps matches TRBD1 (6 bases). Trimming stripped 0 bases from V and 5 bases from J, with 17 bases between. Germline CDR1 and CDR2: SGHRS and YFSETQ. The CDR3 extends over 16 amino acids. This CDR3 is CASSLGGQLFRETQYF. In DNA form, the CDR3 reads TGCGCCAGCAGCTTGGGAGGACAGCTATTCAGGGAGACCCAGTACTTC.

The J gene is TRBJ2-5, the V gene TRBV28; 9 nucleotides agree with TRBD1. After removal of 8 bases from V and 1 base from J, the junction contained 11 bases not matched to a gene. This CDR3 has 16 amino acids. CDR1 is MDHEN and CDR2 is SYDVKM in the germline V gene. CDR3 region: CASDQAGTGFQETQYF. CDR3 DNA sequence: TGTGCCAGCGATCAAGCAGGGACAGGGTTCCAAGAGACCCAGTACTTC.